The next 14 T cell receptor beta chains were all read from a single sample in a study of T cell repertoires in cytomegalovirus infection. From the reads, TCRdb called clonotypes with MiXCR, one entry per CDR3 protein. The table lists approximately 400,000 distinct CDR3 sequences, approximately 31% of them singletons. Sequenced material: PBMCs. The receptors were sampled from a human donor in good health (CMV status not recorded). Some clones in this sample may be carry-over from other donors' samples.

A word on this clonotype: Just one base apart from a much larger clone, this may be a read error. The chain has TRBV7-2 and TRBJ1-1; no firm D call. There are 15 residues in the CDR3. V lost 1 base to trimming and J lost 0 bases, with 9 bases between them. Germline-derived CDR1 and CDR2 are SGHTA and FQGNSA. For the CDR3, the DNA is TGTGCCAGCAGCTTAGTAAAGATCATGAACACTGAAGCTTTCTTT. Its protein is CASSLVKIMNTEAFF.

The table lists this clonotype with many counts. This rearrangement joins TRBV19 to TRBJ2-6; 7 bases align to TRBD1. CDR3 length: 17 amino acids. Germline loops: CDR1 LNHDA, CDR2 SQIVND (reference sequence). After removal of 4 bases from V and 0 bases from J, the junction contained 6 bases not matched to a gene. The CDR3 spells CASSRTGASSGANVLTF. The CDR3, as DNA: TGTGCCAGTAGTAGGACAGGTGCCAGCTCTGGGGCCAACGTCCTGACTTTC.

V and J are TRBV24-1 and TRBJ2-3, with a possible D match to TRBD1 (5 bases). The CDR3 totals 15 residues. The V gene lost 0 bases and the J gene lost 5 bases, with 11 bases spanning the gap. CDR1 is KGHDR and CDR2 is SFDVKD in the germline V gene. The CDR3 nucleotides read TGTGCCACCAGTGATTTGACCAGGGCGAGAGATACGCAGTATTTT. Its protein product is CATSDLTRARDTQYF.

V usage is TRBV5-6 and J usage is TRBJ1-3, with D possibly matching TRBD1 (5 bases). Germline lookup yields CDR1 SGHDT and CDR2 YYEEEE. This CDR3 is built from 17 residues. Trimming stripped 1 base from V and 3 bases from J, with 17 bases between. CDR3 sequence reads: CASSLMGGPSYGNTIYF. Here the CDR3 DNA reads TGTGCCAGCAGCTTGATGGGGGGTCCCAGCTATGGAAACACCATATATTTT.

This clonotype was seen more than once but under ten times. V and J are TRBV4-3 and TRBJ2-7; maybe TRBD2 (6 bases). The germline V gene encodes CDR1 LGHNA and CDR2 YSLEER. The CDR3 consists of 16 residues. Trimming took 1 base from V and 2 from J, leaving 15 bases between them. CDR3 nucleotides: TGCGCCAGCAGCCAAGGCACCCGGGACTCAGCCTACGAGCAGTACTTC. Protein product: CASSQGTRDSAYEQYF.

On this clonotype itself: This may be a read error: a much more frequent sequence differs by one nucleotide. Because the CDR3 is missing its conserved closing phenylalanine or tryptophan, this is likely a read error. The J gene is TRBJ1-2, the V gene TRBV7-2, with D maybe TRBD1 (5 bases). Germline V CDR1 and CDR2: SGHTA, FQGNSA. Trimming removed 1 base from V and 3 bases from J, with 12 bases in between. CDR3 length equals 15 residues. The CDR3 sequence: CASSLESDSYYGYTL. The CDR3 DNA reads as TGTGCCAGCAGCTTAGAGTCCGACAGCTACTATGGCTACACCTTA.

The table lists this clonotype with a few counts. The CDR3 protein is CASTQAGATVEAFF. Written as DNA, the CDR3 is TGTGCCAGTACCCAGGCAGGGGCAACGGTTGAAGCTTTCTTT. The genes are TRBV19 and TRBJ1-1, with D tentatively TRBD1 (6 bases). The germline V and J ends were trimmed by 7 bases and 7 bases, with 19 bases remaining between them. The germline V gene has CDR1 LNHDA and CDR2 SQIVND (reference sequence). The CDR3 covers 14 residues.

This sequence joins TRBV3-1 and TRBJ2-3; a possible D gene is TRBD1 (5 bases). Per germline, CDR1 LGHDT and CDR2 YNNKEL (reference sequence). V was clipped by 0 bases and J by 10 bases, with 14 bases between them. The CDR3 extends over 14 amino acids. The CDR3 reads CASSQEGLGVPQYF. The DNA of the CDR3 is TGTGCCAGCAGCCAAGAAGGGTTAGGGGTCCCGCAGTATTTT.

This chain links TRBV11-2 with TRBJ1-4, with TRBD1 matching 10 bases. This CDR3 has 15 amino acids. Trimming took 5 bases from V and 2 from J; bases not matched to a gene: 2. In germline, CDR1 is SGHAT, CDR2 FQNNGV. The CDR3 is CASSRDRGTNEKLFF. In DNA, the CDR3 is TGTGCCAGCAGCCGGGACAGGGGCACTAATGAAAAACTGTTTTTT.

About this clonotype: Since the CDR3 does not end with the conserved phenylalanine or tryptophan, this likely comes from a read error. The chain couples TRBV6-6 to TRBJ1-6; D uncertain. Germline lookup yields CDR1 MNHNY and CDR2 SVGAGI (reference sequence). V lost 8 bases, J lost 13 bases, and 6 bases lay in between. CDR3 length equals 9 residues. CDR3 bases: TGTGCCAGCGGGTGGCCCCTCCACTTG. Its translation: CASGWPLHL.

The chain recombines TRBV27 with TRBJ1-2, with D hard to call. Looked up from germline, CDR1 is MNHEY and CDR2 is SMNVEV (reference sequence). V lost 2 bases, J lost 3 bases, and 13 bases lay in between. This CDR3 is 15 amino acids long. The CDR3, as DNA: TGTGCCAGCAGTTTAGTTGGGCAGGCCTACTATGGCTACACCTTC. Protein product: CASSLVGQAYYGYTF.

Many counts were recorded for this clonotype. This rearrangement joins TRBV12-3 or TRBV12-4 to TRBJ1-1; 7 positions match TRBD1. This CDR3 region has 14 residues. The V segment lost 5 bases and the J segment 3 bases; nucleotides outside the gene matches: 6. CDR3: CASSTFDRDTEAFF. The CDR3 bases are TGTGCCAGCAGTACGTTTGACAGGGACACTGAAGCTTTCTTT.

V usage is TRBV6-1 and J usage is TRBJ1-5, with D hard to call. Germline V gene data show CDR1 as MNHNS and CDR2 as SASEGT. This CDR3 is 16 amino acids long. The V end was cut by 7 bases, the J end by 0 bases, with 16 bases between. This chain's CDR3 is CASNQGGLYSNQPQHF. For the CDR3, the DNA is TGTGCCAGCAATCAAGGTGGTCTTTATAGCAATCAGCCCCAGCATTTT.

The chain is built from TRBV9 and TRBJ2-3; D may be TRBD1 or TRBD2 (5 bases each). Germline values: CDR1 SGDLS, CDR2 YYNGEE. V was pared by 4 bases and J by 0 bases, with 18 bases between. The CDR3 has 17 amino acids. The CDR3 nucleotides are TGTGCCAGCAGCCCTACCCCAGGACGGGGCAGCACAGATACGCAGTATTTT. This gives the protein CASSPTPGRGSTDTQYF.